The rows below give T cell receptor beta chains drawn from one sample of a study of cytomegalovirus exposure and HLA in healthy donors. Only in-frame clones appear in the TCRdb table, and some are missing; sequencing was by immunoSEQ multiplex PCR. Among 150,000 to 180,000 clones listed, 65% to 80% were seen once. The specimen was PBMCs. These receptor sequences come from a woman in her thirties or forties in good health and CMV-seronegative. Each CDR3 is given with its conserved first and last residue. The size entry is marked missing in some rows and otherwise reads once, few, many or a size class.

v_gene | abundance | CDR3aa
TRBV7-2 | once | CASSKNGRGGDTQYF
TRBV11-3 | . | CASSLGPAGGSTDTQYF
TRBV6-1 | . | CASSLTSGREDTQYF
TRBV5-1 | few | CASSRDGSLTDTQYF
TRBV11-3 | . | CASSLWAAIMNTEAFF
TRBV2 | few | CATSGRTEAFF
TRBV6-1 | . | CASRETGRDGYTF
TRBV7-6 | . | CASSPTATNNEQFF
TRBV4-2 | . | CASSPLGGADTQYF
TRBV6-4 | once | CASSDGTGSSYEQYF
TRBV11-3 | . | CASSFLAGKEGSSGNTIYF
TRBV6-6 | . | CASTRTWSPLHF
TRBV28 | few | CASGGRWVGYGYTF
TRBV19 | . | CASRQSTGTPYNEQFF
TRBV6-1 | . | CASSERGQGGGEQYF
TRBV10-3 | . | CAISQRETIEQFF
TRBV21-1 | . | CASSKGRQTYEQYF
TRBV10-3 | . | CAISEDYSYEQYF
TRBV10-3 | few | CATRDTANEKLFF
TRBV4-1 | . | CASSQAPGTSYNEQFF
TRBV30 | . | CAWRAKGAHEQYF
TRBV5-1 | . | CASSSAGNEKLFF
TRBV11-3 | once | CASSNGWGEREGGYTF
TRBV6-4 | . | CASTRDRGNSPLHF
TRBV29-1 | . | CSVTGTGKTSGPTDTQYF
TRBV28 | . | CASSFGGRREKLFF
TRBV28 | . | CASSPAADSEEAFF
TRBV7-2 | . | CASSLEGAGYGYTF
TRBV6-6 | . | CASSYGGELNTEAFF
TRBV10-3 | few | CAISGQGAHEQYF
TRBV7-9 | . | CASSSSDRYNEQFF
TRBV6-4 | . | CASSDWAVSDTQYF